This T cell receptor (beta chain) comes out of a study of blood T cell repertoires in COVID-19. Study as a whole: Some COVID-19 samples were acute and others convalescent; all came from the United States, Italy and Spain. Nucleic acid was either cDNA or gDNA, and it came from T cells, B-cell-depleted T cells, or PBMCs.

This clone has only one observation. The CDR3 runs 15 residues. Trimming removed 0 bases from V and 4 bases from J, with 10 bases in between. Germline V CDR1 and CDR2: LGHNA, YNFKEQ. TCRdb's table, derived via immunoSEQ multiplex PCR, lists solely in-frame clones and lacks some. The profile shows 11,000 to 15,000 clones, 80% to 90% of them singletons. Sequenced input: peripheral blood. This TCR was sampled from a man aged 45-65 years with active COVID-19. The chain is built from TRBV4-2 and TRBJ1-5, with D possibly being TRBD1 (6 bases). The CDR3 region is CASSQEWDKNQPQHF. CDR3 DNA: TGTGCCAGCAGCCAAGAGTGGGACAAAAATCAGCCCCAGCATTTT.